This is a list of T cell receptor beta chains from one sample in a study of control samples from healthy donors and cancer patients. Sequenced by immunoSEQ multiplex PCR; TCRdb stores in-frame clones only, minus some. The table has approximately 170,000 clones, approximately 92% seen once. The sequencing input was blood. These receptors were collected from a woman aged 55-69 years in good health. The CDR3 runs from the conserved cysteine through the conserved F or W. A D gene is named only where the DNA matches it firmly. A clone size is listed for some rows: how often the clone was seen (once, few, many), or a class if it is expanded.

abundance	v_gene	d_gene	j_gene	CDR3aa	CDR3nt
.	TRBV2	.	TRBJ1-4	CASSGTTTNEKLFF	TGTGCCAGCAGTGGGACAACAACTAATGAAAAACTGTTTTTT
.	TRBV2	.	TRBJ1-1	CASSSRFLNTEAFF	TGTGCCAGCAGTTCGAGATTCCTGAACACTGAAGCTTTCTTT
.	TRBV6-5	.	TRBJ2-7	CASSSAPGLGSYEQYF	TGTGCCAGCAGTTCCGCCCCGGGCCTCGGCTCCTACGAGCAGTACTTC
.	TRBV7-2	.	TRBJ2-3	CASRVGDTQYF	TGTGCCAGCAGAGTGGGGGATACGCAGTATTTT
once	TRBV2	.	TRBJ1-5	CASSMNSGSNQPQHF	TGTGCCAGCAGCATGAACTCCGGTAGCAATCAGCCCCAGCATTTT
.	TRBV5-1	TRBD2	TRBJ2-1	CASSSGTSGGYNEQFF	TGCGCCAGCAGCTCGGGGACTAGCGGGGGATACAATGAGCAGTTCTTC
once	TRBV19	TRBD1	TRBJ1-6	CASSMTRDRESPLHF	TGTGCCAGTAGTATGACCCGGGACAGGGAATCACCCCTCCACTTT
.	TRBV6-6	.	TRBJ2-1	CASSPLNEQFF	TGTGCCAGCAGTCCCCTCAATGAGCAGTTCTTC
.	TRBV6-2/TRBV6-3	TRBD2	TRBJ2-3	CASSFASGSTDTQYF	TGTGCCAGCAGTTTTGCTAGCGGGAGCACAGATACGCAGTATTTT
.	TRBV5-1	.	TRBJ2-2	CASSLPGSFAGELFF	TGCGCCAGCAGCTTGCCAGGTTCTTTCGCCGGGGAGCTGTTTTTT
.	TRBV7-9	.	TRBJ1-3	CASSPLSPPIYF	TGTGCCAGCAGCCCCCTCTCTCCCCCCATATATTTT
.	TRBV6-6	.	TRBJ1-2	CASNRDPYGYTF	TGTGCCAGCAACCGGGACCCCTATGGCTACACCTTC
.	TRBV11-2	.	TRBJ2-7	CASSLGFAETYEQYF	TGTGCCAGCAGCTTAGGGTTTGCTGAAACCTACGAGCAGTACTTC
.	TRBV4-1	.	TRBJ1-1	CASSQERGQGRVSNTEAFF	TGCGCCAGCAGCCAAGAACGAGGCCAGGGGAGAGTCTCGAACACTGAAGCTTTCTTT
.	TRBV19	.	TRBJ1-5	CASTFGVRRQRGNQPQHF	TGTGCCAGTACCTTCGGGGTCAGGAGGCAAAGGGGCAATCAGCCCCAGCATTTT
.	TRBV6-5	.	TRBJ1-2	CASSSRFKGGNYGYTF	TGTGCCAGCAGTTCCCGATTTAAGGGAGGTAACTATGGCTACACCTTC
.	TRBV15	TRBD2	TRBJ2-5	CATGTSDYAETQYF	TGTGCTACCGGAACTAGCGATTATGCAGAGACCCAGTACTTC
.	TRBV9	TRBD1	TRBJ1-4	CASSASGQRGEKLFF	TGTGCCAGCAGCGCATCGGGACAGCGGGGTGAAAAACTGTTTTTT
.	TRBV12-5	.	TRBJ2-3	CASAVRGGVADTQYF	TGTGCTAGTGCCGTAAGGGGGGGGGTAGCAGATACGCAGTATTTT
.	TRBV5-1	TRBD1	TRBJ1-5	CASSAGQGLEPQHF	TGCGCCAGCAGCGCGGGACAGGGGCTCGAGCCCCAGCATTTT
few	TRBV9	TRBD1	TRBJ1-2	CASSAADRDGYTF	TGTGCCAGCAGCGCGGCGGACAGGGATGGCTACACCTTC
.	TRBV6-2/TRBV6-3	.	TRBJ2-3	CASSYSNPDTQYF	TGTGCCAGCAGTTACTCAAATCCAGATACGCAGTATTTT
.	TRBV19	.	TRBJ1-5	CASSIDRWQRPQHF	TGTGCCAGTAGTATTGACAGGTGGCAAAGGCCCCAGCATTTT
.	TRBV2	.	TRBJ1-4	CASRSVWGANEKLFF	TGTGCCAGCCGGTCGGTTTGGGGAGCTAATGAAAAACTGTTTTTT
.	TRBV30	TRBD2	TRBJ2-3	CARSVTSGPDTQYF	TGTGCCCGGAGTGTAACTAGCGGCCCAGATACGCAGTATTTT
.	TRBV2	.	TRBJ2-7	CASTLRGSYEQYF	TGTGCCAGCACTCTTAGGGGCTCCTACGAGCAGTACTTC
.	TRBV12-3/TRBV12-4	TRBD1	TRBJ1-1	CASSHRTGPEAFF	TGTGCCAGCAGCCACAGGACAGGGCCTGAAGCTTTCTTT
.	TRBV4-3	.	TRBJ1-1	CASSHNMLQGHRQTAFF	TGCGCCAGCAGCCACAACATGCTACAGGGACACCGACAAACGGCTTTCTTT
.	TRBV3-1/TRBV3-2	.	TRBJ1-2	CASSQDTWGRIYGYTF	TGTGCCAGCAGCCAAGATACTTGGGGGCGCATCTATGGCTACACCTTC
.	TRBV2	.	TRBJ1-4	CASSSQGDVEKLFF	TGTGCCAGCAGTTCACAGGGCGATGTGGAAAAACTGTTTTTT
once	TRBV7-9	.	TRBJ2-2	CASSPQLNTGELFF	TGTGCCAGCAGCCCCCAATTGAACACCGGGGAGCTGTTTTTT
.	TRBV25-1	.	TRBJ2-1	CASSQDRDISYNEQFF	TGTGCCAGCAGTCAAGACCGGGACATCTCCTACAATGAGCAGTTCTTC
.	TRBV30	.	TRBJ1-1	CAWNKGGNTEAFF	TGTGCCTGGAATAAGGGGGGGAACACTGAAGCTTTCTTT
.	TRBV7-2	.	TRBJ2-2	CASSLEGVSGELFF	TGTGCCAGCAGCTTAGAAGGGGTTTCCGGGGAGCTGTTTTTT
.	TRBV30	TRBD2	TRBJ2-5	CACRGGRGVREETQYF	TGTGCCTGCCGGGGGGGGCGCGGGGTCAGAGAAGAGACCCAGTACTTC
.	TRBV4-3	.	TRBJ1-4	CASSRGPRTTNEKLFF	TGCGCCAGCAGCCGAGGGCCCAGGACAACTAATGAAAAACTGTTTTTT
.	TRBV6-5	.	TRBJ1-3	CASSYEGSSGNTIYF	TGTGCCAGCAGTTACGAGGGAAGCTCTGGAAACACCATATATTTT
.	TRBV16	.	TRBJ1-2	CASSQSLQGDGYTF	TGTGCCAGCAGCCAATCGTTGCAGGGTGACGGCTACACCTTC
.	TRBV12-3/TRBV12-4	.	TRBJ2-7	CASSLGTYEQYF	TGTGCCAGCAGTTTAGGAACCTACGAGCAGTACTTC
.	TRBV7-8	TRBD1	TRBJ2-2	CASSLGQTGGYTGELFF	TGTGCCAGCAGCTTAGGGCAAACAGGGGGATACACCGGGGAGCTGTTTTTT
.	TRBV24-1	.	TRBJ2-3	CATSDPEGGTDTQYF	TGTGCCACCAGTGACCCTGAAGGGGGCACAGATACGCAGTATTTT
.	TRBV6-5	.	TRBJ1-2	CASSGANYGYTF	TGTGCCAGCTCAGGGGCGAACTATGGCTACACCTTC
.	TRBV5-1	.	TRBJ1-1	CASSLQGSEAFF	TGCGCCAGCAGCTTGCAGGGTTCCGAAGCTTTCTTT